The rows below give T cell receptor beta chains drawn from one sample of a study of OX40 agonist ivuxolimab in advanced cancers. Assay used: immunoSEQ multiplex PCR; TCRdb lists only in-frame clones, some missing. The sample shows tens of thousands of clones, over 65% of them seen only once. Sequenced material: CD4+ or CD8+ T cells sorted from blood, taken in a trial of the OX40 agonist ivuxolimab. The receptors derive from an adult with an advanced solid tumor such as melanoma, head and neck, liver or kidney cancer. Both conserved end residues are part of each CDR3. The D gene is left open where the match is weak. The size of a clone is reported for some rows only, either as once, few or many, or as a class for expanded clones.

clone_size	d_call	j_call	v_call	cdr3_nt	cdr3_aa
NA	TRBD1	TRBJ1-2	TRBV27	TGTGCCAGCAGTTCCCTTGGGACAGGGGGTGGTGGCTACACCTTC	CASSSLGTGGGGYTF
NA	TRBD1	TRBJ2-7	TRBV6-1	TGTGCCAGCAGTACCGGGACAGGTCCTGGCGAGCAGTACTTC	CASSTGTGPGEQYF
NA	NA	TRBJ2-1	TRBV14	TGTGCCAGCAGCCCCTCGAGTCACGGTGCCTACAATGAGCAGTTCTTC	CASSPSSHGAYNEQFF
NA	TRBD1	TRBJ2-7	TRBV10-3	TGTGCCATCAGCGACAGGGACGGTGGGAGCTACGAGCAGTACTTC	CAISDRDGGSYEQYF
NA	NA	TRBJ2-6	TRBV2	TGTGCCAGCAGCATACTCCCTCCAGGGGCCAACGTCCTGACTTTC	CASSILPPGANVLTF
NA	NA	TRBJ2-3	TRBV25-1	TGTGCCAGCAGTGAACAGGGGTTGAGCACAGATACGCAGTATTTT	CASSEQGLSTDTQYF
NA	NA	TRBJ1-2	TRBV10-3	TGTGCCATCAGTGAGTCCGGAGGGGCGGGGGGCTACACCTTC	CAISESGGAGGYTF
NA	NA	TRBJ2-5	TRBV5-8	TGTGCCAGCAGCGCGGAGGGGTACTTCCAGGAGACCCAGTACTTC	CASSAEGYFQETQYF
NA	NA	TRBJ1-2	TRBV19	TGTGCCAGTAGTTCCTCCCCGGGACATATAGGCTACACCTTC	CASSSSPGHIGYTF
once	NA	TRBJ2-2	TRBV6-1	TGTGCCAGCAGTGAAGTAGATTTACGTGCGGAGCTGTTTTTT	CASSEVDLRAELFF
once	NA	TRBJ1-1	TRBV5-5	TGTGCCAGCAGGCAGTTCAGAGTGATGAACACTGAAGCTTTCTTT	CASRQFRVMNTEAFF
NA	NA	TRBJ1-2	TRBV11-2	TGTGCCAGCAGCTTAGAGAGGACCCCCTATGGCTACACCTTC	CASSLERTPYGYTF
NA	NA	TRBJ1-6	TRBV7-6	TGTGCCAGCAGCAAGTCCGGACGGTTAAATTCACCCCTCCACTTT	CASSKSGRLNSPLHF
NA	NA	TRBJ1-2	TRBV29-1	TGCAGCGTTCTTGAGGGTGGCGGACTAAATGGCTACACCTTC	CSVLEGGGLNGYTF
NA	TRBD2	TRBJ2-7	TRBV7-3	TGTGCCACTCGGGGGGGTTCAGCCGCCTACGAGCAGTACTTC	CATRGGSAAYEQYF
NA	NA	TRBJ2-5	TRBV4-2	TGTGCCAGCAGCCAAGGTCGGGGGGCCGGGGAGACCCAGTACTTC	CASSQGRGAGETQYF
NA	TRBD1	TRBJ1-4	TRBV15	TGTGCCACCAGCAGTGGACAGGGCCTTAATGAAAAACTGTTTTTT	CATSSGQGLNEKLFF
NA	NA	TRBJ2-5	TRBV15	TGTGCCACCAGCAGAGATAGGGCAACAGAGACCCAGTACTTC	CATSRDRATETQYF
NA	NA	TRBJ1-2	TRBV29-1	TGCAGCGTTGAAGTAAGTCTGGACACATCGGGGGCGTATGGCTACACCTTC	CSVEVSLDTSGAYGYTF
NA	NA	TRBJ2-7	TRBV19	TGTGCCAGTACCCCCGAGGGGGGATACGAGCAGTACTTC	CASTPEGGYEQYF
medium-sized	NA	TRBJ1-2	TRBV11-2	TGTGCCAGCAGCTTAGTGGGGGGCGCGGCTGGCTACACCTTC	CASSLVGGAAGYTF
NA	TRBD1	TRBJ2-7	TRBV6-1	TGTGCCAGCAGTAGTTACCGGGACAGTCGCTACGAGCAGTACTTC	CASSSYRDSRYEQYF
NA	NA	TRBJ2-7	TRBV19	TGTGCCAGTAGCCTTGGGGGGGCCGGGGACGAGCAGTACTTC	CASSLGGAGDEQYF
NA	NA	TRBJ2-7	TRBV3-2	TGTGCCAGCCGGGAGCAGTACTTC	CASREQYF
NA	TRBD1	TRBJ1-4	TRBV11-2	TGTGCCAGCAGGCAAACTCCAGGGGGGAGCGCTGAAAAACTGTTTTTT	CASRQTPGGSAEKLFF
NA	NA	TRBJ1-5	TRBV6-5	TGTGCCAGCAGTTACAACTGGGCTCAGCCCCAGCATTTT	CASSYNWAQPQHF
NA	TRBD1	TRBJ2-2	TRBV7-3	TGTGCCAGCAGCTTAGGGACAGGAAACACCGGGGAGCTGTTTTTT	CASSLGTGNTGELFF